The 20 T cell receptor beta chains listed next were all sequenced from one sample in a study of OX40 agonist ivuxolimab in advanced cancers. TCRdb's table, derived via immunoSEQ multiplex PCR, lists solely in-frame clones and lacks some. The sample yields fewer than 30,000 clones, 91% seen once. The material was CD4+ or CD8+ T cells sorted from blood, obtained in a trial of the OX40 agonist ivuxolimab. All receptors derive from an adult with an advanced solid tumor such as melanoma, head and neck, liver or kidney cancer.

The gene calls are TRBV21-1 and TRBJ1-2; the tabulated D call, TRBD1, remains unverified against the DNA. TRBV21-1 is a recognized pseudogene. CDR3 length: 15 amino acids. The CDR3 sequence is CASSKGYRKTYGYTF. As DNA, the CDR3 is TGTGCCAGCAGCAAAGGCTACAGAAAGACCTATGGCTACACCTTC.

The V call is TRBV30, the J call TRBJ2-1; TRBD2 agrees at 12 bases. Looked up from germline, CDR1 is GTSNPN and CDR2 is SVGIG (reference sequence). This CDR3 has 15 amino acids. Trimming took 1 base from V and 6 from J; bases not matched to a gene: 4. CDR3 DNA sequence: TGTGCCTGGAGTGAGGCGACTAGCGGGGGCAATGAGCAGTTCTTC. This encodes CAWSEATSGGNEQFF.

The genes are TRBV27 and TRBJ2-2, with D uncertain. The V and J ends lost 5 bases and 3 bases respectively, with 7 bases between them. Germline values: CDR1 MNHEY, CDR2 SMNVEV (reference sequence). There are 13 residues in the CDR3. In DNA, the CDR3 is TGTGCCAGCAGTCCCCCGTACACCGGGGAGCTGTTTTTT. Its translation: CASSPPYTGELFF.

The J gene is TRBJ2-1, the V gene TRBV7-6; 8 nucleotides agree with TRBD2. This CDR3 comprises 17 residues. Per germline, CDR1 SGHVS and CDR2 FNYEAQ. Germline trimming cut 1 base from V and 9 bases from J; bases unmatched to any gene: 14. CDR3 nucleotides: TGTGCCAGCAGCTTAGTGCCCATACAGCGGGAGAATGGTGAGCAGTTCTTC. It is translated as CASSLVPIQRENGEQFF.

The chain couples TRBV27 to TRBJ2-1; 7 bases match TRBD2. V gave up 7 bases and J gave up 8 bases; unmatched junction bases: 11. The CDR3 consists of 14 residues. The V gene's germline CDR1 is MNHEY and CDR2 SMNVEV (reference sequence). The CDR3 loop reads CASTERDPGDEQFF. The CDR3 DNA reads as TGTGCCAGCACAGAGCGGGACCCGGGGGATGAGCAGTTCTTC.

This clone was seen once. Here the CDR3 DNA reads TGTGCCAGCAGCGTAGGCTCTGGAATAGATACGCAGTATTTT. Translated: CASSVGSGIDTQYF. The chain combines TRBV9 with TRBJ2-3; unclear D gene. CDR3 size: 14 residues. Germline loops: CDR1 SGDLS, CDR2 YYNGEE. V lost 0 bases and J lost 5, with 10 bases in between.

This chain connects TRBV30 to TRBJ1-4, with TRBD1 as a possible D gene (5 bases). Germline-derived CDR1 and CDR2 are GTSNPN and SVGIG (reference sequence). The CDR3 has 15 amino acids. V shed 3 bases and J shed 6 bases, with 17 bases lying between them. CDR3 protein: CAWRGLGGPHEKLFF. The CDR3 bases are TGTGCCTGGAGAGGCTTGGGGGGACCCCATGAAAAACTGTTTTTT.

Here the CDR3 reads CASSALGPGTYNSPLHF. CDR3 nucleotides: TGTGCCAGCAGTGCCCTCGGGCCAGGGACCTATAATTCACCCCTCCACTTT. The chain uses TRBV25-1 and TRBJ1-6, with D perhaps matching TRBD1 (5 bases). The CDR3 spans 17 residues. Trimming pared 4 bases from V and 2 bases from J, leaving 15 bases between. CDR1 is MGHDK and CDR2 is SYGVNS in the germline V gene. The variable domain in full, with the rest retrieved from reference TRBV25-1 and TRBJ1-6, is EADIYQTPRYLVIGTGKKITLECSQTMGHDKMYWYQQDPGMELHLIHYSYGVNSTEKGDLSSESTVSRIRTEHFPLTLESARPSHTSQYLCASSALGPGTYNSPLHFGNGTRLTVT.

This sequence joins TRBV28 and TRBJ2-1; D gene uncertain. Trimming left V 2 bases short and J 8 bases short, with 4 bases between. This CDR3 has 11 residues. Looked up from germline, CDR1 is MDHEN and CDR2 is SYDVKM. The CDR3: CASSLAYEQFF. In DNA, the CDR3 is TGTGCCAGCAGTTTAGCGTATGAGCAGTTCTTC.

The chain carries TRBV29-1 and TRBJ1-1; 8 bases are shared with TRBD1. Germline CDR1 reads SQVTM; CDR2 reads ANQGSEA. There are 14 residues in the CDR3. V was pared by 0 bases and J by 4 bases, with 4 bases of the junction left unmatched. CDR3 in DNA: TGCAGCGTTGAAGAGGGGGACAGGAGCACTGAAGCTTTCTTT. Amino acid sequence: CSVEEGDRSTEAFF.

The genes are TRBV9 and TRBJ2-2; 8 bases match TRBD2. Trimming cost V 4 bases and J 6 bases; bases outside gene matches: 2. The germline V gene encodes CDR1 SGDLS and CDR2 YYNGEE. CDR3 size: 13 residues. In DNA form, the CDR3 reads TGTGCCAGCAGCCCGGGGGGGTCCGGGGAGCTGTTTTTT. This codes for CASSPGGSGELFF.

The gene calls are TRBV19 and TRBJ2-1, with unresolved D. Germline V lookup: CDR1 LNHDA, CDR2 SQIVND (reference sequence). V lost 7 bases, J lost 0 bases, and 7 bases lay in between. CDR3 length: 13 amino acids. The CDR3 here is CASTWSSYNEQFF. The DNA for the CDR3 is TGTGCCAGTACGTGGTCCTCCTACAATGAGCAGTTCTTC. The whole variable domain, filled in from reference TRBV19 and TRBJ2-1, reads DGGITQSPKYLFRKEGQNVTLSCEQNLNHDAMYWYRQDPGQGLRLIYYSQIVNDFQKGDIAEGYSVSREKKESFPLTVTSAQKNPTAFYLCASTWSSYNEQFFGPGTRLTVL.

The genes are TRBV9 and TRBJ2-7, with D unresolved. This CDR3 is 14 amino acids long. CDR1 and CDR2 from the germline V gene are SGDLS and YYNGEE. V lost 4 bases and J 2 bases, leaving 13 bases between the germline ends. For the CDR3, the DNA is TGTGCCAGCAGCATTCACGAATTCCCCTACGAGCAGTACTTC. Residues: CASSIHEFPYEQYF.

This chain links TRBV5-4 with TRBJ2-1, with 8 nucleotides matching TRBD2. Germline assignment: CDR1 SGHNT and CDR2 YYREEE (reference sequence). The junction had 9 bases not matched to a gene; V was cut back by 1 base and J by 0 bases. The CDR3 totals 18 residues. The chain's CDR3 is CASSLSGGPYRSYNEQFF. The CDR3, as DNA: TGTGCCAGCAGCTTGTCGGGAGGGCCCTATCGCTCCTACAATGAGCAGTTCTTC.

This clone was picked up one time. This rearrangement joins TRBV6-5 to TRBJ2-7; maybe TRBD1 (5 bases). Germline lookup yields CDR1 MNHEY and CDR2 SVGAGI. The CDR3 is 13 amino acids. V was cut by 6 bases and J by 6 bases, with 15 bases left in between. The DNA of the CDR3 is TGTGCCAGCAGGAAACGAACAGGTTTCGAGCAGTACTTC. Translation: CASRKRTGFEQYF.

The chain is built from TRBV4-3 and TRBJ2-1; D unresolved. V lost 0 bases to trimming and J lost 6 bases, with 6 bases between them. The CDR3 runs to 13 residues. Germline values: CDR1 LGHNA, CDR2 YSLEER. As DNA, the CDR3 is TGCGCCAGCAGCCAAGACCCAGGCAATGAGCAGTTCTTC. Its translation: CASSQDPGNEQFF.

The chain has TRBV5-4 and TRBJ1-2; D gene unclear. Germline loops: CDR1 SGHNT, CDR2 YYREEE (reference sequence). Deletions cut 3 bases from V and 8 bases from J, with 14 bases between. The CDR3 loop spans 13 amino acids. The CDR3 coding sequence is TGTGCCAGCAGCTCCCCCGGGGTTCGGGGCTACACCTTC. This sequence encodes CASSSPGVRGYTF.

The chain is built from TRBV29-1 and TRBJ2-7; D ambiguous. The CDR3 has 15 residues. V was trimmed by 1 base and J by 0 bases, leaving 13 bases between them. The germline gives CDR1 SQVTM, CDR2 ANQGSEA. CDR3 DNA sequence: TGCAGCGTTGAAGGAGGACGGGCAGGCTCCTACGAGCAGTACTTC. This encodes CSVEGGRAGSYEQYF.

This chain uses TRBV10-3 with TRBJ2-5, with 9 bases identical to TRBD2. The germline V gene has CDR1 ENHRY and CDR2 SYGVKD. V lost 1 base, J lost 2 bases, and 2 bases stayed unmatched. This CDR3 contains 15 residues. CDR3 sequence reads: CAISELTSGQETQYF. The CDR3 region has the DNA TGTGCCATCAGTGAGTTAACTAGCGGGCAAGAGACCCAGTACTTC.

The chain uses TRBV4-3 and TRBJ1-4, with D uncertain. This CDR3 region has 17 residues. Trimming shortened V by 0 bases and J by 8 bases, and 19 bases separated the two germline ends. CDR1 is LGHNA, CDR2 YSLEER, per germline. CDR3 region: CASSQDQAEGYREKLFF. CDR3 in DNA: TGCGCCAGCAGCCAAGATCAAGCGGAGGGATATCGGGAAAAACTGTTTTTT.